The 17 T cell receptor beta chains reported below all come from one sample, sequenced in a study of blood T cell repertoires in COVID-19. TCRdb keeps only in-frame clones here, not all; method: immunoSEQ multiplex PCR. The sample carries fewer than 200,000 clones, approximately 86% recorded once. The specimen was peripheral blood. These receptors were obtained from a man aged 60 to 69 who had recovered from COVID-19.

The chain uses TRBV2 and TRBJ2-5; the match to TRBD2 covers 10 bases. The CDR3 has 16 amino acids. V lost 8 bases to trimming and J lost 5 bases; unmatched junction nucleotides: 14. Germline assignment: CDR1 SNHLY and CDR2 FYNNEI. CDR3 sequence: CASHGRNSGGRETQYF. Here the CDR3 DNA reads TGTGCCAGCCATGGGAGGAATAGCGGGGGGAGGGAGACCCAGTACTTC.

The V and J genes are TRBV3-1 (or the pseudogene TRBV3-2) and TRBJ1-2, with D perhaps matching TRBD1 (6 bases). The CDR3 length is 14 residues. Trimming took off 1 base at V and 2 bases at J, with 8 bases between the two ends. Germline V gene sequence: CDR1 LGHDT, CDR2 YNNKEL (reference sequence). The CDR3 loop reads CASSQGTANYGYTF. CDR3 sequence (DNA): TGTGCCAGCAGCCAAGGGACAGCCAACTATGGCTACACCTTC.

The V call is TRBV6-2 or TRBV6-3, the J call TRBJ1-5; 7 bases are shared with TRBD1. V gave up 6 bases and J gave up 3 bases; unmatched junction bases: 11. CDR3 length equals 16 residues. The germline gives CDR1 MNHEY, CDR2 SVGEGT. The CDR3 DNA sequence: TGTGCCAGCAGCCCAACCGACAGGGATGTCAATCAGCCCCAGCATTTT. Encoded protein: CASSPTDRDVNQPQHF.

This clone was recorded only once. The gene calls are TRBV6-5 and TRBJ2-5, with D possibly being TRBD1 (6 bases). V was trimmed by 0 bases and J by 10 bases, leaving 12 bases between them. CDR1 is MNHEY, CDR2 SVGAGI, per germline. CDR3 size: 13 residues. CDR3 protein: CASSYSGQGGQYF. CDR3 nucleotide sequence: TGTGCCAGCAGTTACTCGGGGCAAGGGGGCCAGTACTTC.

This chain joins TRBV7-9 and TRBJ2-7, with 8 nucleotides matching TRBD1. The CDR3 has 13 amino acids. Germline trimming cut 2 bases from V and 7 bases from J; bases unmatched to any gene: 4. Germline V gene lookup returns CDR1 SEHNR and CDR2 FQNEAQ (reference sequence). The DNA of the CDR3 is TGTGCCAGCAGCTTAATGACAGGGGAAGAGCAGTACTTC. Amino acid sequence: CASSLMTGEEQYF.

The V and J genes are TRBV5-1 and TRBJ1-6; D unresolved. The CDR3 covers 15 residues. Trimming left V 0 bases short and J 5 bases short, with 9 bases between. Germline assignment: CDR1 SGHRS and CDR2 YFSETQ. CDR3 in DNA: TGCGCCAGCAGCTTGGACGCAGTTGATAATTCACCCCTCCACTTT. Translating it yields CASSLDAVDNSPLHF.

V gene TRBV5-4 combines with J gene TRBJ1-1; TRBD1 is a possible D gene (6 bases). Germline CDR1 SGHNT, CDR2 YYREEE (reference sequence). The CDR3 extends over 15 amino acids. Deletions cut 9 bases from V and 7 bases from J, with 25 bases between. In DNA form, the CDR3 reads TGTGCCACATTCTTTGACAGGACCTATCAGGGTGAAGCTTTCTTT. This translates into CATFFDRTYQGEAFF.

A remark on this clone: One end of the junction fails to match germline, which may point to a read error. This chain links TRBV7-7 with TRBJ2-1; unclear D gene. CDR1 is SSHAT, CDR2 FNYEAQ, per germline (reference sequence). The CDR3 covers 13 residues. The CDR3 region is CASSLLERNEQFF. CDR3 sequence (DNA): TGTGCTAGCAGCTTATTAGAGAGGAATGAGCAGTTCTTC.

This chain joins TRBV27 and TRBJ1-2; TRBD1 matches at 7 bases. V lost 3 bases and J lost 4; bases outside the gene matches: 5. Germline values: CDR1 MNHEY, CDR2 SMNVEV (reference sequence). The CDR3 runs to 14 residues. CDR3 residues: CASSLTTGTYGYTF. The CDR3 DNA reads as TGTGCCAGCAGTTTGACGACAGGGACCTATGGCTACACCTTC.

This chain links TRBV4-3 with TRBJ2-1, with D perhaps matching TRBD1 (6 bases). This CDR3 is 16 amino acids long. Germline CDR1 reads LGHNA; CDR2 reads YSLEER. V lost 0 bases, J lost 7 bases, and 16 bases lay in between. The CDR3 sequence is CASSQDRERGSNEQFF. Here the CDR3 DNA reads TGCGCCAGCAGCCAAGATAGAGAGAGGGGGTCTAATGAGCAGTTCTTC.

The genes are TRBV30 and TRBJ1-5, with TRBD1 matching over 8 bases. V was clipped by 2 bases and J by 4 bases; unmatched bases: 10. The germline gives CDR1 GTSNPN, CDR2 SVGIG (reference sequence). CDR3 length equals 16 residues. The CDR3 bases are TGTGCCTGGAGTCCAGGACAGGGAGGGAAGAATCAGCCCCAGCATTTT. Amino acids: CAWSPGQGGKNQPQHF.

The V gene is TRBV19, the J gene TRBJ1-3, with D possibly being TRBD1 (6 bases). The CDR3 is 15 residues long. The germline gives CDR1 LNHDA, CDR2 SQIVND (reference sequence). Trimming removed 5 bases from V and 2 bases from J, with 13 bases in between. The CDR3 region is CASSLQRQAGNTIYF. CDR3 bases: TGTGCCAGTAGTCTTCAGAGACAGGCTGGAAACACCATATATTTT.

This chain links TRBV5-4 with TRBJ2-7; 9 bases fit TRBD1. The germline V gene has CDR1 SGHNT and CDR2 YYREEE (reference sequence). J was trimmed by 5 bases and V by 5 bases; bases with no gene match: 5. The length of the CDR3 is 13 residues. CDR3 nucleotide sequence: TGTGCCAGCAGTAGGACAGGGGTCGACGAGCAGTACTTC. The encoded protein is CASSRTGVDEQYF. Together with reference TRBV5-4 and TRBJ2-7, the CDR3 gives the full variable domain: ETGVTQSPTHLIKTRGQQVTLRCSSQSGHNTVSWYQQALGQGPQFIFQYYREEENGRGNFPPRFSGLQFPNYSSELNVNALELDDSALYLCASSRTGVDEQYFGPGTRLTVT.

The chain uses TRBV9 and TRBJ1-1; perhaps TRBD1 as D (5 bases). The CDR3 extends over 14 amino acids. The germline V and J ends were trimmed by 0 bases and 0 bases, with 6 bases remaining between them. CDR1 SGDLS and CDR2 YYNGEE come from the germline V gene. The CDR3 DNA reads TGTGCCAGCAGCGTAGAGGGGCTGAACACTGAAGCTTTCTTT. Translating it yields CASSVEGLNTEAFF. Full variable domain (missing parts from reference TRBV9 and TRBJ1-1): DSGVTQTPKHLITATGQRVTLRCSPRSGDLSVYWYQQSLDQGLQFLIQYYNGEERAKGNILERFSAQQFPDLHSELNLSSLELGDSALYFCASSVEGLNTEAFFGQGTRLTVV.

CDR3 DNA: TGTGCCAGCAGTCGCGGGGTTTCCAACACCGGGGAGCTGTTTTTT. It translates to CASSRGVSNTGELFF. The chain combines TRBV6-5 with TRBJ2-2; D might be TRBD2 (6 bases). V lost 5 bases, J lost 2 bases, and 12 bases lay in between. From germline, CDR1 is MNHEY and CDR2 SVGAGI. The CDR3 runs to 15 residues.

The CDR3 DNA reads TGTGCCAGCAGTTTCCAACAGGGTCTCTACGAGCAGTACTTC. It encodes CASSFQQGLYEQYF. The rearrangement links TRBV27 to TRBJ2-7, with D possibly matching TRBD1 (6 bases). The CDR3 loop spans 14 amino acids. Germline loops: CDR1 MNHEY, CDR2 SMNVEV (reference sequence). V lost 3 bases, J lost 3 bases, and 12 bases lay in between.

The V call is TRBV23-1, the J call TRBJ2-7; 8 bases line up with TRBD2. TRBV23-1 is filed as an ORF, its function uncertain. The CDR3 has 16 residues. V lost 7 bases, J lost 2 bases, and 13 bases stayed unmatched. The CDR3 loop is CASIPLLAGFPYEQYF. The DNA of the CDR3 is TGCGCCAGCATCCCGTTGCTAGCGGGCTTCCCCTACGAGCAGTACTTC.